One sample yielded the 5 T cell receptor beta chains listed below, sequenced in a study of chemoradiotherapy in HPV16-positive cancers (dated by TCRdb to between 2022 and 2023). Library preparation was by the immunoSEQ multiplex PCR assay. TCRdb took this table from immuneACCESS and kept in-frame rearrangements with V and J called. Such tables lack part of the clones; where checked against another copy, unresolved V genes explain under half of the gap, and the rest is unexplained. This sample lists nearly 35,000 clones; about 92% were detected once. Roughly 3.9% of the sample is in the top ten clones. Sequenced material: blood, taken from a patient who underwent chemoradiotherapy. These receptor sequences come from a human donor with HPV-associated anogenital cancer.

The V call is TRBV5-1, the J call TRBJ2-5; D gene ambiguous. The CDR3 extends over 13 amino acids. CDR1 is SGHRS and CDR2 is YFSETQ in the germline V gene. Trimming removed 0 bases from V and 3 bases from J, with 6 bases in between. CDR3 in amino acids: CASSLVPEETQYF. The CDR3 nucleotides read TGCGCCAGCAGCTTGGTTCCAGAAGAGACCCAGTACTTC.

This CDR3 reads CSAKIWGGYTF. The CDR3 DNA reads as TGCAGTGCCAAGATCTGGGGGGGCTACACCTTC. The chain has TRBV20-1 and TRBJ1-2; maybe TRBD1 (5 bases). The CDR3 totals 11 residues. CDR1 is DFQATT and CDR2 is SNEGSKA in the germline V gene (reference sequence). The V end was cut by 6 bases, the J end by 8 bases, with 13 bases between.

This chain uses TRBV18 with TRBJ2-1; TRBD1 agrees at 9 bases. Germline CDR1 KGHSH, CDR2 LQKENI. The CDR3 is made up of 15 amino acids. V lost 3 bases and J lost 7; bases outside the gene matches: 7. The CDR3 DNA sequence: TGTGCCAGCTCACCCCGGGACAGGGTAAATAATGAGCAGTTCTTC. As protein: CASSPRDRVNNEQFF.

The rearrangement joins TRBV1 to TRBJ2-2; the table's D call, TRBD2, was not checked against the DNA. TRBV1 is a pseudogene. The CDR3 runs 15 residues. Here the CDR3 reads CTSSQGQRPTGELFF. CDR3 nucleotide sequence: TGCACCAGCAGCCAAGGGCAGCGGCCCACCGGGGAGCTGTTTTTT.

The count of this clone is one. This chain's CDR3 is CASSLARRASGGYTF. The CDR3 nucleotides read TGTGCCAGCAGCTTGGCCCGACGGGCCTCTGGTGGCTACACCTTC. The chain joins TRBV5-8 to TRBJ1-2; D is uncertain. Germline V gene data show CDR1 as SGHTS and CDR2 as YDEGEE. This CDR3 has 15 residues. V shed 0 bases and J shed 7 bases, with 16 bases lying between them.